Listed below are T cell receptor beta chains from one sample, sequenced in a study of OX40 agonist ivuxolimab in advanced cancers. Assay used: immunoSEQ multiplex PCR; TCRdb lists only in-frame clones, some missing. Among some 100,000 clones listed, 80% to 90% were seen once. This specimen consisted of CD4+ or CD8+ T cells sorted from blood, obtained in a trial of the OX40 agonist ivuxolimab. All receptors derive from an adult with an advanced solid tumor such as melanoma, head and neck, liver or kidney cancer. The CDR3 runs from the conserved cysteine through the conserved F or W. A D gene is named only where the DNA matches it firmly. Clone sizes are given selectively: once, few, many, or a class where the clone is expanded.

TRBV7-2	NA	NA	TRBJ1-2	CASSLEGVGGYGYTF	TGTGCCAGCAGCTTAGAGGGCGTTGGGGGCTATGGCTACACCTTC
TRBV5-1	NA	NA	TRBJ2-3	CASSSYLTDTQYF	TGCGCCAGCAGCTCATACCTCACAGATACGCAGTATTTT
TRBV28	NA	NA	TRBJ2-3	CASKSPSAVADTQYF	TGTGCCAGCAAATCCCCTAGCGCGGTGGCAGATACGCAGTATTTT
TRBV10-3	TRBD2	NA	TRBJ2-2	CATTSGYTGELFF	TGTGCCACGACTAGCGGATATACCGGGGAGCTGTTTTTT
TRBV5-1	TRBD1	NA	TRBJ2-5	CASTPGQGLKTQYF	TGCGCCAGCACCCCGGGACAGGGGCTTAAGACCCAGTACTTC
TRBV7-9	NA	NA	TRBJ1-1	CASSPLASLNTEAFF	TGTGCCAGCAGCCCCCTGGCAAGTTTGAACACTGAAGCTTTCTTT
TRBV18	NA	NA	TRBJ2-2	CASNRASNTGELFF	TGTGCCAGCAACAGGGCTTCCAACACCGGGGAGCTGTTTTTT
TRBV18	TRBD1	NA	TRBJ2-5	CASSPGQVGTQYF	TGTGCCAGCTCACCCGGACAGGTTGGGACCCAGTACTTC
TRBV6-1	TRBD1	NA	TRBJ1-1	CASRTGSGNTEAFF	TGTGCCAGTAGGACAGGGTCGGGAAACACTGAAGCTTTCTTT
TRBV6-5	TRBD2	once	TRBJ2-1	CASSSGASGRWNEQFF	TGTGCCAGCAGTTCGGGAGCTAGCGGGAGGTGGAATGAGCAGTTCTTC
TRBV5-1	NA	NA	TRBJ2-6	CASSLGRPGANVLTF	TGCGCCAGCAGCTTAGGCAGACCTGGGGCCAACGTCCTGACTTTC
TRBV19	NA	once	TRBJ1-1	CASSIGAMSTEAFF	TGTGCCAGTAGTATAGGGGCGATGAGCACTGAAGCTTTCTTT
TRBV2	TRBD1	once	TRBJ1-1	CASSEGQGLEDTEAFF	TGTGCCAGCAGTGAAGGACAGGGTCTCGAAGACACTGAAGCTTTCTTT
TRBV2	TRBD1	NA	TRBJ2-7	CASSEETGVYEQYF	TGTGCCAGCAGTGAAGAAACAGGGGTCTACGAGCAGTACTTC
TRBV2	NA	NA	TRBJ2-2	CASTPSTGNTGELFF	TGTGCCAGCACCCCGTCGACAGGGAACACCGGGGAGCTGTTTTTT
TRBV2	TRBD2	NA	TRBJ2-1	CAGRRGTSSSNEQFF	TGTGCCGGACGGAGGGGGACTAGCAGTAGCAATGAGCAGTTCTTC
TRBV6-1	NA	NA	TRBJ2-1	CASRSPGFSNEQFF	TGTGCCAGCAGATCTCCGGGATTCTCTAATGAGCAGTTCTTC
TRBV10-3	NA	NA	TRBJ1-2	CAISESRLTRGNYGYTF	TGTGCCATCAGTGAGTCGCGGTTAACAAGGGGTAACTATGGCTACACCTTC
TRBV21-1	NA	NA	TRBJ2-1	CASYHSGRGYEQFF	TGTGCCAGTTACCATAGCGGGAGGGGATATGAGCAGTTCTTC
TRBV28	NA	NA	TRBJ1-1	CASLGDTEAFF	TGTGCCAGCCTAGGGGACACTGAAGCTTTCTTT
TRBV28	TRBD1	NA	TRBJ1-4	CASSLDRDNEKLFF	TGTGCCAGCAGTTTAGACAGGGATAATGAAAAACTGTTTTTT
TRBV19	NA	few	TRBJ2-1	CASSIAGGEQFF	TGTGCCAGTAGTATAGCGGGTGGTGAGCAGTTCTTC
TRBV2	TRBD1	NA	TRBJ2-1	CASRLTGTDLYNEQFF	TGTGCCAGCAGGCTCACCGGGACAGATCTTTACAATGAGCAGTTCTTC
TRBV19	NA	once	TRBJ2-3	CASSIGGMADTQYF	TGTGCCAGTAGTATAGGCGGGATGGCAGATACGCAGTATTTT
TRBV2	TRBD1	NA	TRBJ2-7	CASSAQGAYEQYF	TGTGCCAGCAGTGCACAGGGGGCCTACGAGCAGTACTTC
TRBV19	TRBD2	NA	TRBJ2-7	CASSIWDGTSYEQYF	TGTGCCAGTAGTATCTGGGATGGGACTAGCTACGAGCAGTACTTC
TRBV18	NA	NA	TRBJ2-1	CASSPPLTLNEQFF	TGTGCCAGCTCACCTCCACTGACCCTCAATGAGCAGTTCTTC
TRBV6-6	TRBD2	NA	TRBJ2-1	CASAGPSGNEQFF	TGTGCCAGCGCCGGTCCTAGCGGAAATGAGCAGTTCTTC
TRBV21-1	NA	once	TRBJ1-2	CASSKGGTGLIWGYTF	TGTGCCAGCAGCAAAGGCGGGACAGGGTTAATTTGGGGCTACACCTTC
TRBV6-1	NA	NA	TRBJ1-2	CASSEAYGYTF	TGTGCCAGCAGTGAAGCCTATGGCTACACCTTC
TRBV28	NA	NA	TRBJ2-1	CASSVEGGGRYNEQFF	TGTGCCAGCAGTGTTGAGGGGGGAGGCCGCTACAATGAGCAGTTCTTC
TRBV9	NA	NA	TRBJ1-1	CASSVRSVPTEAFF	TGTGCCAGCAGCGTAAGATCAGTTCCCACTGAAGCTTTCTTT
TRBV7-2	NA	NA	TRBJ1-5	CASSFEGLGQPQHF	TGTGCCAGCAGCTTTGAGGGGCTTGGTCAGCCCCAGCATTTT
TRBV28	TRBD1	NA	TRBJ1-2	CASTLGGAGGDYGYTF	TGTGCCAGCACTCTCGGAGGGGCAGGGGGCGATTATGGCTACACCTTC
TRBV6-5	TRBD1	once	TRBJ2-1	CASSTGTGGGEQFF	TGTGCCAGCAGTACGGGGACAGGGGGTGGAGAGCAGTTCTTC
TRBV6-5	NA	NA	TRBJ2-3	CASSPGIATDTQYF	TGTGCCAGCAGTCCGGGGATCGCCACAGATACGCAGTATTTT
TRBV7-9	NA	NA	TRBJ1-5	CASSSSPQRGQPQHF	TGTGCCAGCAGCTCTTCCCCGCAACGCGGTCAGCCCCAGCATTTT
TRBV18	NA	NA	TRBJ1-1	CASSLSGTTNTEAFF	TGTGCCAGCTCACTGTCCGGGACAACGAACACTGAAGCTTTCTTT
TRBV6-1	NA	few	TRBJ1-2	CASSESGGDYGYTF	TGTGCCAGCAGTGAAAGTGGCGGCGACTATGGCTACACCTTC
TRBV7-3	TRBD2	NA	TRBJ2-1	CASSPGGSGRNEQFF	TGTGCCAGCAGCCCCGGGGGTAGCGGGAGAAATGAGCAGTTCTTC
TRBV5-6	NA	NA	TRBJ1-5	CASSLRILNNQPQHF	TGTGCCAGCAGCTTGCGAATTCTGAACAATCAGCCCCAGCATTTT
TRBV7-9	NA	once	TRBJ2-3	CASSLQADTQYF	TGTGCCAGCAGCTTACAAGCAGATACGCAGTATTTT
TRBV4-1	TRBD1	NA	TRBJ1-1	CASRGQGWAEAFF	TGCGCCAGCAGGGGACAGGGTTGGGCTGAAGCTTTCTTT
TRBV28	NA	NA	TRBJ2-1	CASKAGSSYNEQFF	TGTGCCAGCAAGGCAGGCAGCTCCTACAATGAGCAGTTCTTC
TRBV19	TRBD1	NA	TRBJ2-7	CASSDGTGPYEQYF	TGTGCCAGTAGTGATGGGACAGGACCCTACGAGCAGTACTTC
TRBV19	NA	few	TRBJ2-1	CASSSPVIGEQFF	TGTGCCAGCTCTAGCCCAGTGATCGGTGAGCAGTTCTTC
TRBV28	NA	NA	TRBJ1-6	CASSSVVGSPLHF	TGTGCCAGCAGCTCGGTGGTCGGTTCACCCCTCCACTTT
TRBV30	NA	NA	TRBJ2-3	CAWSDGRVDTDTQYF	TGTGCCTGGAGTGACGGGAGAGTTGACACAGATACGCAGTATTTT
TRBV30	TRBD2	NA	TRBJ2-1	CAWTGGGGYNEQFF	TGTGCCTGGACGGGCGGGGGAGGGTACAATGAGCAGTTCTTC
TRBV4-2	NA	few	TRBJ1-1	CASSQGVNTEAFF	TGTGCCAGCAGCCAAGGGGTGAACACTGAAGCTTTCTTT
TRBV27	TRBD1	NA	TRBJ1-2	CASSLKGIGTGGINGYTF	TGTGCCAGCAGTTTAAAGGGGATCGGGACAGGGGGTATTAATGGCTACACCTTC
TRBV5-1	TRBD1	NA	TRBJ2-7	CASSLLPDRDYEQYF	TGCGCCAGCAGCTTGCTACCCGACAGGGACTACGAGCAGTACTTC
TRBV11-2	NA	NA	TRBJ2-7	CASSPFQGEQYF	TGTGCCAGCAGCCCATTCCAAGGCGAGCAGTACTTC